This T cell receptor beta chain was sequenced during a study of cytomegalovirus exposure and HLA in healthy donors. Whole-study results and caveats: According to reports, the classifier identified cytomegalovirus status with high specificity and sensitivity. Overall, around 160 TCR beta chains were annotated as cytomegalovirus-associated. Highest at DRB1 and lowest at HLA-C, TCR association rates differed among HLA loci in a later analysis.

In the case of this clone: The antigen remains unidentified.

The germline V gene encodes CDR1 ENHRY and CDR2 SYGVKD. The CDR3 length is 14 residues. V dropped 10 bases and J dropped 5; count of bases not matched to a gene: 11. In the PCR, 60 Vbeta and 13 Jbeta primers were used. Some clones are missing from TCRdb's copy, which holds only in-frame ones; the method was immunoSEQ multiplex PCR. This sample has under 150,000 clones, with roughly 70% found just once. The clonotype originates from a woman in her thirties or forties in good health and CMV-seropositive. The chain is built from TRBV10-3 and TRBJ2-3, with 8 positions matching TRBD1. Sequenced: PBMCs. The DNA for the CDR3 is TGTGCCACCGCCCAGGGGGCTTCTATAGATACGCAGTATTTT. As protein: CATAQGASIDTQYF.